This is a list of T cell receptor beta chains from one sample in a study of T cell responses to AZD1222 COVID-19 vaccine. Libraries were prepared by immunoSEQ multiplex PCR; TCRdb keeps only in-frame clonotypes and omits some of them. The repertoire consists of about 180,000 clones, with nearly 95% occurring once and the leading ten covering around 1.9%. The material sequenced was peripheral blood, taken 28 days after the second AZD1222 dose. The receptor source for this set is an adult who received the AZD1222 COVID-19 vaccine. The CDR3 runs from the conserved cysteine through the conserved F or W. The order of the fields is V gene, J gene, D gene, CDR3 length, clone size, CDR3 DNA, CDR3 protein. D genes are given only for firm matches. Expanded clones are given a class, and other clones once, few, many or no size at all.

TRBV7-2,TRBJ2-2,TRBD1,17,NA,TGTGCCAGCAGCTTAGGAGGGGGCGGCTCGGGCACCGGGGAGCTGTTTTTT,CASSLGGGGSGTGELFF
TRBV7-7,TRBJ2-2,TRBD1,20,NA,TGTGCCAGCAGCTACCACCCATCACCAGGGACAGCCTCTAACACCGGGGAGCTGTTTTTT,CASSYHPSPGTASNTGELFF
TRBV11-2,TRBJ2-6,TRBD1,15,once,TGTGCCAGCAGCTTAGGGCGGGACAGGGCTAGCGTCCTGACTTTC,CASSLGRDRASVLTF
TRBV9,TRBJ2-7,TRBD2,13,NA,TGTGCCAGCAGCGCCGGACTAGCGGAGGAGCAGTACTTC,CASSAGLAEEQYF
TRBV5-8,TRBJ2-5,TRBD1,14,NA,TGTGCCAGCAGCTTGACAGGGGGCCCGGAGACCCAGTACTTC,CASSLTGGPETQYF
TRBV6-5,TRBJ1-5,NA,15,once,TGTGCCAGCAGCCCCGCACTGGGGCCCAATCAGCCCCAGCATTTT,CASSPALGPNQPQHF
TRBV6-1,TRBJ1-2,NA,11,NA,TGTGCCAGCAGTGAAGCTAATGGCTACACCTTC,CASSEANGYTF
TRBV3-1/TRBV3-2,TRBJ2-1,TRBD2,19,once,TGTGCCAGCAGCCAAGTCCCGGGACTAGCGGGGGGGTCCTACAATGAGCAGTTCTTC,CASSQVPGLAGGSYNEQFF
TRBV7-2,TRBJ2-5,TRBD2,14,NA,TGTGCCAGCAGCTTTAGCGGGAGGAAGGAGACCCAGTACTTC,CASSFSGRKETQYF
TRBV7-9,TRBJ1-5,NA,14,NA,TGTGCCAGCAGCTCCACAGGGTGGGATCAGCCCCAGCATTTT,CASSSTGWDQPQHF
TRBV13,TRBJ2-3,NA,16,once,TGTGCCAGCAGCTCCTCCCCTGGCTACAGCACAGATACGCAGTATTTT,CASSSSPGYSTDTQYF
TRBV29-1,TRBJ2-2,NA,12,once,TGCAGCGTTGTTCCGAACACCGGGGAGCTGTTTTTT,CSVVPNTGELFF
TRBV6-4,TRBJ1-2,NA,14,NA,TGTGCCAGCAGTGTCTCGGGACATAACTATGGCTACACCTTC,CASSVSGHNYGYTF
TRBV12-3/TRBV12-4,TRBJ2-7,NA,12,NA,TGTGCCAGCAGTTTCTCTAGCGTCGAGCAGTACTTC,CASSFSSVEQYF
TRBV14,TRBJ2-5,NA,12,NA,TGTGCCAGCAAAGGGGTTAGCGAGACCCAGTACTTC,CASKGVSETQYF
TRBV5-1,TRBJ2-7,NA,15,NA,TGCGCCAGCAGCTTGAGGGCTCAGGCTCCCTACGAGCAGTACTTC,CASSLRAQAPYEQYF
TRBV19,TRBJ1-5,NA,14,NA,TGTGCCAGTAGCCGCATCACAGGAGGAGAGCCCCAGCATTTT,CASSRITGGEPQHF
TRBV6-6,TRBJ1-2,NA,14,once,TGTGCCAGCAGTTACGGGACGGGGAGCTATGGCTACACCTTC,CASSYGTGSYGYTF
TRBV10-3,TRBJ2-5,TRBD2,15,NA,TGTGCCACTACCTGGACTAGCGGGGGGTTAGAGACCCAGTACTTC,CATTWTSGGLETQYF
TRBV7-9,TRBJ2-2,TRBD2,18,NA,TGTGCCAGCAGCCCCGGCCTAGCGGGAGAAGCGAACACCGGGGAGCTGTTTTTT,CASSPGLAGEANTGELFF
TRBV4-1,TRBJ1-3,TRBD1,17,NA,TGCGCCAGCAGCCATTGGACAGGTCTGACCTCTGGAAACACCATATATTTT,CASSHWTGLTSGNTIYF
TRBV5-1,TRBJ1-4,NA,15,few,TGCGCCAGCAGCTCTGACAGCGGCCGGGATGAAAAACTGTTTTTT,CASSSDSGRDEKLFF
TRBV5-5,TRBJ2-1,NA,15,NA,TGTGCCAGCAGGAGGTCCGACGGCTCCTACAATGAGCAGTTCTTC,CASRRSDGSYNEQFF
TRBV30,TRBJ1-3,NA,17,NA,TGTGCCCGGATGGCGGGGGGGGTCTATTTCTCTGGAAACACCATATATTTT,CARMAGGVYFSGNTIYF
TRBV7-6,TRBJ1-1,NA,14,NA,TGTGCCAGCAGCTTAGCGCTCGGGGGTACTGAAGCTTTCTTT,CASSLALGGTEAFF
TRBV7-9,TRBJ1-1,NA,15,NA,TGTGCCAGCAGCCTTTCGGCAGGGATGAACACTGAAGCTTTCTTT,CASSLSAGMNTEAFF
TRBV12-3/TRBV12-4,TRBJ1-1,NA,13,NA,TGTGCCAGCAGTCCCCCGACAGGCACTGAAGCTTTCTTT,CASSPPTGTEAFF
TRBV6-5,TRBJ1-1,NA,14,NA,TGTGCCAGCAGTTACTCGATGGGGTTCACTGAAGCTTTCTTT,CASSYSMGFTEAFF
TRBV5-6,TRBJ2-7,TRBD2,17,NA,TGTGCCAGCAGCTCACTGCTAGCGGGAGGGTGGCCCTACGAGCAGTACTTC,CASSSLLAGGWPYEQYF
TRBV10-1,TRBJ2-1,TRBD2,15,NA,TGCGCCAGCAGTATGAGCGGGAGGGCTCCCAATGAGCAGTTCTTC,CASSMSGRAPNEQFF
TRBV18,TRBJ1-1,TRBD1,15,NA,TGTGCCAGCTCACCGACTACAGGGGCGAACACTGAAGCTTTCTTT,CASSPTTGANTEAFF
TRBV7-2,TRBJ2-1,NA,13,NA,TGTGCCAGCAGCTTAGGGTGGAACAATGAGCAGTTCTTC,CASSLGWNNEQFF
TRBV30,TRBJ2-5,TRBD2,14,NA,TGTGCCTGGACCGCTGCGGCTAGCGGGGAGACCCAGTACTTC,CAWTAAASGETQYF
TRBV6-5,TRBJ1-2,NA,13,NA,TGTGCCAGCAGTTGGGCGGGACCCTATGGCTACACCTTC,CASSWAGPYGYTF
TRBV7-8,TRBJ1-2,NA,14,NA,TGTGCCAGCAGCTTAGACGGATTAAACTATGGCTACACCTTC,CASSLDGLNYGYTF
TRBV9,TRBJ2-3,TRBD2,16,NA,TGTGCCAGCAGCGTGGGACTAGCGGGGGACTCAGATACGCAGTATTTT,CASSVGLAGDSDTQYF
TRBV7-5,TRBJ1-4,NA,17,NA,TGTGCCAGAAGCTTAATGGAGGGACTGGAGATTAATGAAAAACTGTTTTTT,CARSLMEGLEINEKLFF
TRBV6-5,TRBJ2-5,TRBD2,14,NA,TGTGCCAGCAGTTGGACTAGCGGACAAGAGACCCAGTACTTC,CASSWTSGQETQYF
TRBV15,TRBJ1-4,TRBD1,15,NA,TGTGCCACCAGCAGCCCGACAGGGGCCAATGAAAAACTGTTTTTT,CATSSPTGANEKLFF
TRBV10-3,TRBJ2-3,TRBD2,15,NA,TGTGCCATCAGTGAGGCGGGAGGGCCCGTAGATACGCAGTATTTT,CAISEAGGPVDTQYF
TRBV4-1,TRBJ2-1,NA,14,NA,TGCGCCAGCAGCCACGCTGGGCTTTACAATGAGCAGTTCTTC,CASSHAGLYNEQFF
TRBV5-1,TRBJ1-6,TRBD1,16,NA,TGCGCCAGCAGCTCCCAGGGGGCTACCTATAATTCACCCCTCCACTTT,CASSSQGATYNSPLHF